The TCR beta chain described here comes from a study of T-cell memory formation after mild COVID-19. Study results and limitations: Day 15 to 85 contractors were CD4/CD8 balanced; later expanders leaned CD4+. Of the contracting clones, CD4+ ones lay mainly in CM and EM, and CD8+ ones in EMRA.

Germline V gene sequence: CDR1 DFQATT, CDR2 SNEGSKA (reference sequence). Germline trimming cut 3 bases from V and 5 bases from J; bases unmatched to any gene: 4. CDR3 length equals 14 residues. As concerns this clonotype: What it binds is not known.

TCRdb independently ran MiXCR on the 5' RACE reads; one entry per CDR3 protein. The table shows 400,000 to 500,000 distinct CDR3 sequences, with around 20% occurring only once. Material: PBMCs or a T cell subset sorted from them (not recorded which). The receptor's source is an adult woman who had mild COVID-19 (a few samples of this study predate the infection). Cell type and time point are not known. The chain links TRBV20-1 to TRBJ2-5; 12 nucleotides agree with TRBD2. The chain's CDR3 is CSARTSGSTETQYF. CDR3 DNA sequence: TGCAGTGCTAGGACTAGCGGGAGTACGGAGACCCAGTACTTC.